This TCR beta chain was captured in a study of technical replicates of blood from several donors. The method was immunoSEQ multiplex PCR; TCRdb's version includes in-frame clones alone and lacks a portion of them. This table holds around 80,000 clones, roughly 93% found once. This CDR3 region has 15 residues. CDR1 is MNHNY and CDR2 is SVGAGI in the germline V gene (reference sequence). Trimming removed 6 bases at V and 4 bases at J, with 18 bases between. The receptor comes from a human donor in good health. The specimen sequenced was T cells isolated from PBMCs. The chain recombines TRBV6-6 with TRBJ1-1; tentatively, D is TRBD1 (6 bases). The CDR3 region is CASRPGQPRGTEAFF. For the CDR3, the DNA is TGTGCCAGCAGGCCTGGACAGCCCCGGGGCACTGAAGCTTTCTTT.